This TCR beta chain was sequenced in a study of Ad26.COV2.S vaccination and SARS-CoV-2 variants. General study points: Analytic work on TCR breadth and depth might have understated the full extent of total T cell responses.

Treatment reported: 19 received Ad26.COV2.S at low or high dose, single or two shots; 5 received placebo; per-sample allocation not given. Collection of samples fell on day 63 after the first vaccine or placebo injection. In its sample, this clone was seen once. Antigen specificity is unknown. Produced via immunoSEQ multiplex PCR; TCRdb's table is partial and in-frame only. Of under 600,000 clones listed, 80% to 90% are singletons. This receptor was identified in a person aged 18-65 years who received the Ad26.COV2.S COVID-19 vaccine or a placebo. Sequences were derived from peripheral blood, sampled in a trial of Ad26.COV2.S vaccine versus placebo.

The CDR3 spells CASSLLRRDFGYEQYF. The CDR3 DNA is TGTGCCAGCAGCTTACTTCGCAGGGATTTTGGCTACGAGCAGTACTTC. The rearrangement links TRBV7-2 to TRBJ2-7; weak D call: TRBD1 (5 bases). V lost 2 bases, J lost 3 bases, and 17 bases lay in between. The CDR3 spans 16 residues. Germline CDR1 SGHTA, CDR2 FQGNSA.